The subject of this entry is one T cell receptor beta chain. The antigen is undetermined. The data originate from a study of shared clonotypes between healthy human individuals. Study outcomes and limitations: A small donor pool kept down the genetic and exposure-history diversity that was represented.

TCRdb's copy holds only in-frame clones and misses some; the assay was immunoSEQ multiplex PCR. The data contain approximately 1.5 million clones, 95% to 99% of them singletons. The CDR3 has 14 residues. CDR1 is LNHNV and CDR2 is YYDKDF in the germline V gene (reference sequence). V shed 9 bases, J shed 5 bases, and the junction held 12 bases outside the gene matches. The TCR comes from a man aged 30 to 39 in good health. This rearrangement joins TRBV15 to TRBJ2-5, with 7 bases aligning to TRBD2. The material sequenced was naive CD4+ T cells sorted from blood. Indicated subset: CD45RA+ positively selected. CDR3 DNA: TGTGCCACTACGGCCGGGGGGTCCCGGGAGACCCAGTACTTC. It specifies CATTAGGSRETQYF.